Shown below are 17 T cell receptor beta chains from a single sample sequenced in a study of cytomegalovirus exposure and HLA in healthy donors. The PCR employed 60 Vbeta primers together with 13 Jbeta primers. Only in-frame clones appear in the TCRdb table, and some are missing; sequencing was by immunoSEQ multiplex PCR. The repertoire holds about 160,000 clones, about 80% seen once, with about 1.3% in the top ten. What was sequenced was PBMCs. These receptors originate from a woman aged 50 to 60 in good health and CMV-seronegative.

The rearrangement joins TRBV7-2 to TRBJ1-2; TRBD1 agrees at 8 bases. The CDR3 has 13 residues. J lost 8 bases, V lost 9 bases, and 11 bases had no gene match. Germline V gene lookup returns CDR1 SGHTA and CDR2 FQGNSA. The CDR3 DNA reads as TGTGCCAGATCATCTTGGGGGACAGGAGGCTACACCTTC. Its translation is CARSSWGTGGYTF.

The rearrangement uses TRBV6-1 and TRBJ2-2; D possibly corresponds to TRBD1 (6 bases). Trimming left V 5 bases short and J 5 bases short, with 12 bases between. The CDR3 is made up of 14 amino acids. CDR1 is MNHNS, CDR2 SASEGT, per germline. The CDR3 bases are TGTGCCAGCAGTAGGACAGTAGGGACCGGGGAGCTGTTTTTT. This codes for CASSRTVGTGELFF.

The chain is built from TRBV28 and TRBJ1-2; 7 nucleotides line up with TRBD1. The length of the CDR3 is 13 residues. The V gene's germline CDR1 is MDHEN and CDR2 SYDVKM. V dropped 7 bases and J dropped 2; count of bases not matched to a gene: 4. The CDR3 DNA reads as TGTGCCAGCATCGAGACAGGGAACTATGGCTACACCTTC. Translating it yields CASIETGNYGYTF.

This clone is a singleton in its sample. V and J are TRBV27 and TRBJ2-3, with 7 bases identical to TRBD2. The CDR3 is made up of 15 amino acids. Germline lookup yields CDR1 MNHEY and CDR2 SMNVEV (reference sequence). V shed 8 bases, J shed 5 bases, and the junction held 13 bases outside the gene matches. This CDR3 is CASGGEGHRGDTQYF. For the CDR3, the DNA is TGTGCCAGCGGGGGGGAGGGCCACCGGGGAGATACGCAGTATTTT.

The rearrangement joins TRBV18 to TRBJ1-5; D is possibly TRBD1 (6 bases). This CDR3 contains 17 residues. Germline CDR1 KGHSH, CDR2 LQKENI. V was shortened by 3 bases and J by 5 bases, with 20 bases between the two germline ends. The CDR3 coding sequence is TGTGCCAGCTCACCGCGGACAGATACAATAGGGGATCAGCCCCAGCATTTT. Protein product: CASSPRTDTIGDQPQHF.

This clone was counted only a few times. The V call is TRBV30, the J call TRBJ2-1; 8 bases align to TRBD2. CDR1 and CDR2 (germline): GTSNPN, SVGIG (reference sequence). The CDR3 is 13 amino acids. V was pared by 3 bases and J by 7 bases, with 5 bases of the junction left unmatched. The CDR3 spells CAWRREVRNEQFF. In nucleotides, the CDR3 is TGTGCCTGGAGGCGGGAGGTGCGGAATGAGCAGTTCTTC.

This chain uses TRBV7-9 with TRBJ1-1, with 7 bases lining up with TRBD1. V lost 6 bases to trimming and J lost 1 base; unmatched junction nucleotides: 20. This CDR3 region has 19 residues. CDR1 and CDR2 (germline): SEHNR, FQNEAQ (reference sequence). CDR3 bases: TGTGCCAGCAGAACACCCGCGGCGGGACAGAATAGTGCGAACACTGAAGCTTTCTTT. Amino acid sequence: CASRTPAAGQNSANTEAFF.

V gene TRBV7-9 combines with J gene TRBJ2-7, with 14 positions matching TRBD2. This CDR3 has 19 residues. Germline CDR1 reads SEHNR; CDR2 reads FQNEAQ (reference sequence). V was clipped by 4 bases and J by 4 bases; unmatched bases: 15. The CDR3 DNA follows: TGTGCCAGCAGCTCACCACCCGGGACTAGCGGGGGAGAAAGGTACGAGCAGTACTTC. It codes for CASSSPPGTSGGERYEQYF.

V usage is TRBV7-9 and J usage is TRBJ2-3; no definite D call. V lost 2 bases and J 2 bases, leaving 14 bases between the germline ends. Germline V gene lookup returns CDR1 SEHNR and CDR2 FQNEAQ (reference sequence). The CDR3 is 16 amino acids. The CDR3 spells CASSLSVVQNTDTQYF. The CDR3 coding sequence is TGTGCCAGCAGCTTATCTGTGGTCCAGAACACAGATACGCAGTATTTT.

This clone has only one observation. This rearrangement joins TRBV6-1 to TRBJ2-7, with D possibly matching TRBD2 (5 bases). The CDR3 is 13 residues long. From germline, CDR1 is MNHNS and CDR2 SASEGT. The V end was cut by 2 bases, the J end by 2 bases, with 7 bases between. In DNA form, the CDR3 reads TGTGCCAGCAGTGAATGGAGGCCCTACGAGCAGTACTTC. It is translated as CASSEWRPYEQYF.

The V call is TRBV7-9, the J call TRBJ2-7; D may be TRBD1 (6 bases). Germline CDR1 reads SEHNR; CDR2 reads FQNEAQ (reference sequence). The CDR3 contains 18 residues. V lost 5 bases and J 3 bases, leaving 26 bases between the germline ends. The CDR3 sequence: CASSLARGGSAIIYEQYF. DNA of the CDR3: TGTGCCAGCAGCCTGGCCAGGGGTGGTAGCGCGATTATCTACGAGCAGTACTTC.

The chain employs TRBV7-2 and TRBJ2-2, with 9 bases fitting TRBD1. The V and J ends lost 10 bases and 4 bases, in that order; junction bases with no gene match: 7. The CDR3 is 14 amino acids. The germline V gene has CDR1 SGHTA and CDR2 FQGNSA. DNA for the CDR3: TGTGCCATCTACAGGGGGCGCGCCACCGGGGAGCTGTTTTTT. It translates to CAIYRGRATGELFF.

The chain has TRBV19 and TRBJ1-2; 10 nucleotides agree with TRBD1. Germline CDR1 and CDR2: LNHDA and SQIVND (reference sequence). Trimming at V came to 6 bases and at J to 0 bases, leaving 4 bases not matched to a gene. The CDR3 runs 15 residues. The chain's CDR3 is CASSTGTGANYGYTF. The CDR3 bases are TGTGCCAGTAGCACCGGGACAGGGGCTAACTATGGCTACACCTTC.

CDR3 sequence: CASSAGLAEYNEQFF. In DNA form, the CDR3 reads TGTGCCAGCAGCGCCGGACTAGCGGAGTACAATGAGCAGTTCTTC. The gene calls are TRBV9 and TRBJ2-1, with 10 bases lining up with TRBD2. Per germline, CDR1 SGDLS and CDR2 YYNGEE. V lost 3 bases to trimming and J lost 4 bases; unmatched junction nucleotides: 4. The CDR3 totals 15 residues.

The chain uses TRBV14 and TRBJ2-7; possibly TRBD2 for D (6 bases). V was trimmed by 0 bases and J by 6 bases, leaving 12 bases between them. From germline, CDR1 is SGHDN and CDR2 FVKESK. CDR3 length: 14 amino acids. CDR3 amino acids: CASSQDIGGVEQYF. CDR3 bases: TGTGCCAGCAGCCAAGATATCGGAGGGGTCGAGCAGTACTTC.

This clone was seen just once. The V gene is TRBV11-3, the J gene TRBJ2-1, with 12 bases fitting TRBD2. Looked up from germline, CDR1 is SGHNT and CDR2 is YENEEA. The V segment lost 5 bases and the J segment 5 bases; nucleotides outside the gene matches: 7. The CDR3 spans 16 residues. The CDR3 reads CASSPRLAGENNEQFF. The CDR3 coding sequence is TGTGCCAGCAGCCCGAGACTAGCGGGGGAGAACAATGAGCAGTTCTTC.

The rearrangement uses TRBV2 and TRBJ1-1; 9 bases are a match to TRBD1. Losses at the gene ends were 4 bases for V and 6 bases for J; bases not matched to a gene: 3. Germline CDR1 reads SNHLY; CDR2 reads FYNNEI. This CDR3 is built from 13 residues. CDR3 amino acids: CASSGQGVAEAFF. CDR3 DNA: TGTGCCAGCAGTGGACAGGGGGTAGCTGAAGCTTTCTTT.